The 10 T cell receptor beta chains in this list originate from one sample, sequenced in a study of cytomegalovirus exposure and HLA in healthy donors. A multiplex PCR was run with 60 Vbeta primers and 13 Jbeta primers. Clones were sequenced by immunoSEQ multiplex PCR, and TCRdb holds only the in-frame ones, with some missing. The repertoire holds some 130,000 clones, 55% to 75% seen once, with around 1.6% in the top ten. Sequenced input: PBMCs. These receptors were taken from a man younger than 40 in good health and CMV-seropositive.

The gene calls are TRBV7-9 and TRBJ1-2, with no clear D. The length of the CDR3 is 13 residues. In germline, CDR1 is SEHNR, CDR2 FQNEAQ (reference sequence). Trimming pared 2 bases from V and 3 bases from J, leaving 7 bases between. The DNA of the CDR3 is TGTGCCAGCAGCTTAACAGCTTACTATGGCTACACCTTC. It translates to CASSLTAYYGYTF.

About this clone: A read error may produce the germline difference seen at one junction end. The chain uses TRBV20-1 and TRBJ1-1; maybe TRBD1 (5 bases). The germline gives CDR1 DFQATT, CDR2 SNEGSKA (reference sequence). This CDR3 contains 9 residues. Written as DNA, the CDR3 is TGCAGCCCAGACAGAGCGCCTTGCTTT. Translation: CSPDRAPCF.

This clone came up a few times. The chain combines TRBV6-4 with TRBJ2-2; the D gene is possibly TRBD1 (6 bases). This CDR3 region has 15 residues. The V end lost 0 bases, the J end lost 6 bases, and 11 bases lay between the germline ends. Germline values: CDR1 MRHNA, CDR2 SNTAGT. The CDR3 bases are TGTGCCAGCAGTGACTCGATAGGGGGTCCCGGGGAGCTGTTTTTT. Amino acids: CASSDSIGGPGELFF.

This clone came up a few times. V and J are TRBV4-2 and TRBJ2-1, with 9 bases fitting TRBD2. This CDR3 has 16 residues. V lost 0 bases to trimming and J lost 1 base; unmatched junction nucleotides: 1. From germline, CDR1 is LGHNA and CDR2 YNFKEQ. CDR3 nucleotides: TGTGCCAGCAGCCAAGAGACTAGCGGTTCCTACAATGAGCAGTTCTTC. It encodes CASSQETSGSYNEQFF.

V usage is TRBV6-4 and J usage is TRBJ2-1; TRBD2 agrees at 7 bases. CDR1 is MRHNA and CDR2 is SNTAGT in the germline V gene. V shed 6 bases and J 9 bases; nucleotides not matched to a gene: 8. The CDR3 has 13 residues. The CDR3 loop is CASRPSGIGEQFF. CDR3 in DNA: TGTGCCAGCAGACCCAGCGGGATTGGTGAGCAGTTCTTC.

This clone was seen only a few times. The rearrangement joins TRBV30 to TRBJ2-7; 12 bases fit TRBD2. Germline CDR1 reads GTSNPN; CDR2 reads SVGIG (reference sequence). The CDR3 runs to 14 residues. Unmatched junction bases numbered 8, after V lost 6 bases and J lost 5 bases. The CDR3 loop is CACEGRLAGDEQYF. As DNA, the CDR3 is TGTGCCTGCGAGGGAAGACTAGCGGGAGACGAGCAGTACTTC.

The chain carries TRBV10-2 and TRBJ2-7; possible D gene TRBD2, 6 bases. Between the trimmed V and J ends, which lost 2 bases and 1 base, there was a span of 12 bases. CDR1 WSHSY and CDR2 SAAADI come from the germline V gene. CDR3 length: 15 amino acids. For the CDR3, the DNA is TGCGCCAGCAGTGAGACGGGAGTACCTTCCTACGAGCAGTACTTC. Protein: CASSETGVPSYEQYF.

The chain combines TRBV4-3 with TRBJ2-3, with 14 bases fitting TRBD2. V lost 3 bases, J lost 5 bases, and 13 bases stayed unmatched. There are 19 residues in the CDR3. Germline CDR1 and CDR2: LGHNA and YSLEER. Here the CDR3 reads CASSQGTSGSIRWRDTQYF. CDR3 nucleotide sequence: TGCGCCAGCAGCCAGGGGACTAGCGGGAGTATAAGATGGAGAGATACGCAGTATTTT.

This chain uses TRBV27 with TRBJ1-5; D might be TRBD1 (6 bases). V lost 6 bases to trimming and J lost 5 bases, with 11 bases between them. Germline-derived CDR1 and CDR2 are MNHEY and SMNVEV (reference sequence). This CDR3 has 13 amino acids. The CDR3 here is CASSNRDHQPQHF. The CDR3 DNA reads TGTGCCAGCAGCAACAGGGACCATCAGCCCCAGCATTTT.

The V and J genes are TRBV10-1 and TRBJ2-1; 8 bases fit TRBD1. Germline CDR1 and CDR2: WNHNN and SYGVQD (reference sequence). V was pared by 2 bases and J by 6 bases, with 9 bases of the junction left unmatched. This CDR3 is 16 amino acids long. Written as DNA, the CDR3 is TGCGCCAGCAGTGAGGGACAGGGCTACTTAGGCAATGAGCAGTTCTTC. This translates into CASSEGQGYLGNEQFF.